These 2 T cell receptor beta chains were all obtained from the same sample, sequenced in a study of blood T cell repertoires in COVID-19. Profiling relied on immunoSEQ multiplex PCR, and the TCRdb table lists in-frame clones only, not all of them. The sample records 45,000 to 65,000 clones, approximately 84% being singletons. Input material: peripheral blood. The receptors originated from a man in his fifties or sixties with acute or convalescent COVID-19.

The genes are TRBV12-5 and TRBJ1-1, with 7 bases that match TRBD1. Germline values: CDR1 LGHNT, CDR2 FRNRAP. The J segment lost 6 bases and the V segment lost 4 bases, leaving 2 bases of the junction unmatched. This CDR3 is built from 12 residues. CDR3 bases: TGTGCTAGTGGTTCAGGGGGGTCTGAAGCTTTCTTT. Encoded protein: CASGSGGSEAFF.

CDR3 coding DNA: TGCGCCAGCAGCTTGGGGACAGCCGTCGATGCAAACACCATATATTTT. Translating it yields CASSLGTAVDANTIYF. The chain combines TRBV5-1 with TRBJ1-3, with a tentative D call TRBD1 (6 bases). CDR3 length equals 16 residues. Trimming took 0 bases from V and 6 from J, leaving 16 bases between them. CDR1 is SGHRS and CDR2 is YFSETQ in the germline V gene.